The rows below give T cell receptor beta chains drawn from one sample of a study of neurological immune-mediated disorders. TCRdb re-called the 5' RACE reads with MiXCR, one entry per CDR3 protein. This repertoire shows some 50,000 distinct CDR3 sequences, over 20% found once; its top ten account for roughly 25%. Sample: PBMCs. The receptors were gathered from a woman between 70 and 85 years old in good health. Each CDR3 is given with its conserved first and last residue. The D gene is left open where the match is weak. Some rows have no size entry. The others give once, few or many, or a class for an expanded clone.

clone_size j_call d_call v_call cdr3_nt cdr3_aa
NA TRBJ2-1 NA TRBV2 TGTGCCAGCAGGCGGTGTGGGGAGTCCTACAATGAGCAGTTCTTC CASRRCGESYNEQFF
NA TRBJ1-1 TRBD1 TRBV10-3 TGTGCCATCAGTACAGGGGTGTACACTGAAGCTTTCTTT CAISTGVYTEAFF
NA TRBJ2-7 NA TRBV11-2 TGTGCCAGCAGCCCCATATGGGGGGGCCGCTCCTACGAGCAGTACTTC CASSPIWGGRSYEQYF
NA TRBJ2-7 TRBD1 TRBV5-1 TGCGCCAGCAGCTTCGACAGGGGCTTCTCCTACGAGCAGTACTTC CASSFDRGFSYEQYF
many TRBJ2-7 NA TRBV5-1 TGCGCCAGCAGCTTTGGGGCAGCTAGATCCTACGAGCAGTACTTC CASSFGAARSYEQYF
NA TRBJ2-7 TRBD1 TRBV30 TGTGCCTGGAGTGAGGACAGGGGGCTGGAGCAGTACTTC CAWSEDRGLEQYF
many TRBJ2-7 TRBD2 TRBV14 TGTGCCAGCAGCCTCCGGGCCCTGGCGGGAGGCCGGGGCGAGCAGTACTTC CASSLRALAGGRGEQYF
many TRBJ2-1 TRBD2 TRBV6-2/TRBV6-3 TGTGCCAGCAGTACCCCTAGCGGGTACAATGAGCAGTTCTTC CASSTPSGYNEQFF
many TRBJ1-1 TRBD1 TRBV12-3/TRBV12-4 TGTGCCAGCAGCCCCACGGGACAGGGAAACACTGAAGCTTTCTTT CASSPTGQGNTEAFF
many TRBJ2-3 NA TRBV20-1 TGCAGTGCTAGTCTGCGGAGCGGCACAGATACGCAGTATTTT CSASLRSGTDTQYF
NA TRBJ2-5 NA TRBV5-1 TGCGCCAGCAGCGGGGTGGGACTTTCGGAGACCCAGTACTTC CASSGVGLSETQYF
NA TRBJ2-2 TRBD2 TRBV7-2 TGTGCCAGCAGCTCGCGGGGAGGGAAGACCGGGGAGCTGTTTTTT CASSSRGGKTGELFF
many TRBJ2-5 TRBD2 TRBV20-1 TGCAGTGCCCCCGCTAGCGGGCGAGTCCAAGAGACCCAGTACTTC CSAPASGRVQETQYF
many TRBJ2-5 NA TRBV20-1 TGCAGTGCTAGAATGTGGCGGGAAATGAGGACCCAGTACTTC CSARMWREMRTQYF
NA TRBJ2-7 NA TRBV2 TGTGCCAGCATTTGGAGCTACGACCAGTACTTC CASIWSYDQYF
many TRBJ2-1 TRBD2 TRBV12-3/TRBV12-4 TGTGCCAGCAGTCCGGGACTAGCGGGAGTCAATGAGCAGTTCTTC CASSPGLAGVNEQFF
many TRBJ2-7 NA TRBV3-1 TGTGCCAGCAGCGTCGACTTGTCGACCGTCTACGAGCAGTACTTC CASSVDLSTVYEQYF
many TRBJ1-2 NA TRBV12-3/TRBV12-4 TGTGCCAGCAACCGACGAGGAGCTAACTATGGCTACACCTTC CASNRRGANYGYTF
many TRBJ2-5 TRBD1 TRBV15 TGTGCCACCAGCAGCACCGGGACAGGGGTCGTGGAGACCCAGTACTTC CATSSTGTGVVETQYF
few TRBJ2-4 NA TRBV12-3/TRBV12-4 TGTGCCAGCTTCTGGCAGGGGCAAAACATTCAGTACTTC CASFWQGQNIQYF
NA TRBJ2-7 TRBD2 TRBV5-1 TGCGCCAGCAGCCTACCTCTAGCGGGAACCTCCTACGAGCAGTACTTC CASSLPLAGTSYEQYF
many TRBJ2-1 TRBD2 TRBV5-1 TGCGCCAGCAGCTTTCGGGGACTAGCGGACTACAATGAGCAGTTCTTC CASSFRGLADYNEQFF
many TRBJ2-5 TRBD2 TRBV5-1 TGCGCCACGAGGAAACTAGCGGTGGAGGAGACCCAGTACTTC CATRKLAVEETQYF
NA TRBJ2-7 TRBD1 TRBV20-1 TGCAGTGCCGTAGGGACAGGGGGATACGAGCAGTACTTC CSAVGTGGYEQYF
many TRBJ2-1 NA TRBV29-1 TGCAGCGTTGAAGGGTCAGTTCGTTTCTACAATGAGCAGTTCTTC CSVEGSVRFYNEQFF
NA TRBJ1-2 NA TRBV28 TGTGCCATCAGTTCTCAATGGACAGTCACCCCCTATGGCTACACCTTC CAISSQWTVTPYGYTF
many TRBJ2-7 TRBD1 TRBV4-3 TGCGCCAGCAGCCAAGATTACAGGGGGCAGAGGGAGCAGTACTTC CASSQDYRGQREQYF
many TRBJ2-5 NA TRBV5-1 TGCGCCAGCAGCTTGGGGGGGGAAGAGACCCAGTACTTC CASSLGGEETQYF
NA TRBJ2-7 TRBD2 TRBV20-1 TGCAGTACTAGTGGAGGCGGGGGGCCCTCCTACGAGCAGTACTTC CSTSGGGGPSYEQYF
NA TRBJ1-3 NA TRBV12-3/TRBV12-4 TGTGCCAGCAGTCCATCAGGGGAAACTGGAAACACCATATATTTT CASSPSGETGNTIYF
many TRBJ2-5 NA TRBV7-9 TGTGCCAGCAGCTTAGAGGTGCAAGAGACCCAGTACTTC CASSLEVQETQYF
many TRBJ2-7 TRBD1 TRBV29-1 TGCAGCGGGGTGCGGGGACAGGGATACGAGCAGTACTTC CSGVRGQGYEQYF